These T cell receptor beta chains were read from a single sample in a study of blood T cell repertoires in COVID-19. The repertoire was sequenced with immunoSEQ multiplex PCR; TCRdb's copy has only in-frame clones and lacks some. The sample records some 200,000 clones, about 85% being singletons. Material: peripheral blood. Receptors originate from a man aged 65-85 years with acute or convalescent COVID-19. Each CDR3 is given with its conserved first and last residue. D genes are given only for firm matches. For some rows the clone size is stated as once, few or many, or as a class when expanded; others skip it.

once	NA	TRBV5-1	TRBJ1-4	CASSDGDWGGGEKLFF	TGCGCCAGCAGCGACGGGGATTGGGGAGGAGGAGAAAAACTGTTTTTT
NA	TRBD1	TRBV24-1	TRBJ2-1	CATSERGTGTYYEQFF	TGTGCCACCAGTGAGAGGGGGACAGGGACATATTATGAGCAGTTCTTC
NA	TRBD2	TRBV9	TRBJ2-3	CASSVGAGEADTQYF	TGTGCCAGCAGCGTAGGGGCGGGAGAGGCAGATACGCAGTATTTT
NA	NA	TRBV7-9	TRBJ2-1	CASSGAVGGQTTYNEQFF	TGTGCCAGCAGCGGAGCCGTCGGAGGACAGACAACCTACAATGAGCAGTTCTTC
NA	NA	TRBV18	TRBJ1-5	CASSPPTGGNQPQHF	TGTGCCAGCTCACCGCCCACTGGTGGCAATCAGCCCCAGCATTTT
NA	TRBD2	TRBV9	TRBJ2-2	CASSGDTGLAGDIREAGELFF	TGTGCCAGCAGCGGTGATACGGGACTAGCGGGAGATATAAGGGAGGCCGGGGAGCTGTTTTTT
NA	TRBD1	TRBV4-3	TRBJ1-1	CASSQYIVGTGGNTEAFF	TGCGCCAGCAGCCAATACATCGTAGGGACAGGGGGTAACACTGAAGCTTTCTTT
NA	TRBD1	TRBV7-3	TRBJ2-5	CASSRDSAQETQYF	TGTGCCAGCAGCCGGGACAGCGCCCAGGAGACCCAGTACTTC
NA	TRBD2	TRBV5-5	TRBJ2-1	CASSLVGTSGNNEQFF	TGTGCCAGCAGCTTGGTTGGGACTAGCGGTAACAATGAGCAGTTCTTC
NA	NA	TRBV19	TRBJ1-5	CASSIVGGNQPQHF	TGTGCCAGTAGTATAGTTGGCGGGAATCAGCCCCAGCATTTT
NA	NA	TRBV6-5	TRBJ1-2	CASSRANYGYTF	TGTGCCAGCAGCCGTGCTAACTATGGCTACACCTTC
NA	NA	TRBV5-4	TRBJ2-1	CASSLGGLHNEQFF	TGTGCCAGCAGCTTGGGAGGACTACACAATGAGCAGTTCTTC
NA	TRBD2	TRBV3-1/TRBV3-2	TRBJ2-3	CASSSDFPNAGAIDTQYF	TGTGCCAGCAGCTCGGACTTCCCCAACGCGGGAGCTATCGATACGCAGTATTTT
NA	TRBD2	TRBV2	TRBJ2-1	CASSVLAGDGEQFF	TGTGCCAGCAGTGTACTAGCGGGAGATGGTGAGCAGTTCTTC
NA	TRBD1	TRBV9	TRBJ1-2	CASSPPGQFNYGYTF	TGTGCCAGCAGCCCCCCGGGACAGTTCAACTATGGCTACACCTTC
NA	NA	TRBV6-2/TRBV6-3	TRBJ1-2	CASSDPGTNYGYTF	TGTGCCAGCAGTGACCCCGGGACTAACTATGGCTACACCTTC
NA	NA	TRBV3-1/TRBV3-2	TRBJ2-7	CASSPLGSEDEQYF	TGTGCCAGCAGCCCACTCGGGTCCGAGGACGAGCAGTACTTC
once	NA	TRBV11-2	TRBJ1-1	CASSGYRNTEAFF	TGTGCCAGCAGCGGATACAGAAATACCGAAGCTTTCTTT
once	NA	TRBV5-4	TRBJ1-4	CASSRDGGYEKLFF	TGTGCCAGCAGCCGGGACGGGGGTTATGAAAAACTGTTTTTT
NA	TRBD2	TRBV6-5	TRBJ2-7	CASGLAGSYEQYF	TGTGCCAGCGGACTAGCGGGATCCTACGAGCAGTACTTC